This record looks at one T cell receptor beta chain sequence and its context. What this receptor recognizes is not known. Per-base qualities were not stored, and no clone one base away is much larger. The data were obtained in a study of blood T cell repertoires in COVID-19 (dated by TCRdb to the early 2020s). About the study as a whole: The collaborator samples originated in the United States, Italy and Spain and spanned the acute and convalescent phases of COVID-19. The prospective study material was composed of cDNA or gDNA derived from T cells, B-cell-depleted T cells, or PBMCs. The dataset comprised deeply sampled blood TCRbeta repertoires from subjects exposed to, actively infected with, or recovered from COVID-19. A freely available public database, intended as a resource for researchers studying the immune response to SARS-CoV-2, is where the repertoires were released. The samples were drawn from the first 160 participants of the ongoing ImmuneRACE study and from some 1,300 subjects provided by 6 global collaborators. A de-identified subject ID, COVID-19 status, age in years and sex were almost always included in the sample metadata. HLA class I and class II types, where available, came from metadata supplied by the sample provider rather than from assay-based typing.

The investigation overall reported the following: The quantity of clinical and demographic metadata differed by source and by participant and was supplied without curation.

Whole blood was collected in K2EDTA tubes by collaborating institutions according to the institutions' own protocols. For TCRbeta analysis, collaborators shipped samples in one of three forms: frozen whole blood, isolated PBMCs, or DNA extracted from either of those sample types. At the junction V is shortened by 7 bases and J by 4 bases, with 13 bases in between. Sequences GTSNPN (CDR1) and SVGIG (CDR2) are obtained from the germline V gene (reference sequence). The CDR3, from cysteine to phenylalanine, totals 12 residues. Of the read, only the CDR3 DNA is kept; its 36 bases are in frame from base 1. The immunoSEQ Assay, a bias-controlled multiplex PCR, was used to amplify TCRbeta CDR3 regions from genomic DNA. For the original study's pipeline: The number of nucleated cells in each sample was estimated by amplification of reference gene primers within the assay. Sequence reads were collapsed and filtered to measure the absolute abundance of every unique TCRbeta CDR3 rearrangement. For each sample, productive Simpson clonality was calculated as the square root of Simpson's diversity index over productive rearrangements. TCRdb mirrors the immuneACCESS table, restricted to in-frame sequences. Some clones are absent from its copies; in checked studies, under half trace to an unresolved V gene, and the reason for the others is unknown. For V, J and clone size, that table is used; D and trimming come from the DNA. For this sample the table gives fewer than 130,000 clones, of which 80% to 90% were detected only once. The ten largest clones capture more than 2% of the sample.

The clonotype comes from a human donor in a cohort sampled during active COVID-19. This chain joins TRBV30 to TRBJ1-2; TRBD1 is a possible D gene, resting on 5 matching bases. Sequencing was performed on peripheral blood. The sequence in DNA is TGTGCCTTGGACAAGGCTCGCTATGGCTACACCTTC. Translated, it reads CALDKARYGYTF.